This is a list of T cell receptor beta chains from one sample in a study of shared clonotypes between healthy human individuals. Clones were sequenced by immunoSEQ multiplex PCR, and TCRdb holds only the in-frame ones, with some missing. The sample records some 300,000 clones, more than 60% being singletons. The sample consisted of memory CD4+ T cells sorted from blood. The receptors come from a man in his thirties or forties in good health. Each CDR3 is given without its conserved first and last residue.

v_gene	CDR3aa
TRBV6-5	ASSPGGPGWGTQY
TRBV28	ASRVTGRNEKLF
TRBV27	ASSFDGTGANVLT
TRBV5-4	ASSPGQGVDGYT
TRBV19	ASSRAGTSLETQY
TRBV6-1	ASSESVFYEQY
TRBV29-1	SGRRLDTQY
TRBV27	ASSFLGQGFEQY
TRBV30	AWSNNYEQY
TRBV7-2	ASSRTSGPYEQY
TRBV5-1	ASSEGTIRTDTQY
TRBV6-1	ASSEAGTVSYEQY
TRBV7-2	ASSLVVSGTGELF
TRBV6-1	ASRASGRVDTQY
TRBV25-1	ASSEMSGGTDTQY
TRBV5-4	ASSEDINRNNEQF
TRBV2	ASTRRNNEQF
TRBV6-6	ASSYRPARDTQY
TRBV2	ASVREPRDNQPQH
TRBV5-1	ASSGDLRLYDGYT
TRBV25-1	ASSELGFYGYT
TRBV10-3	AISELLAGDPYEQY
TRBV5-1	ASSKALAGNNEQF
TRBV7-9	ASSLVANTEAF
TRBV18	ASSPGTDHSGNTIY
TRBV7-2	ASSSGTGFSYEQY
TRBV5-6	ASSLAVGTGHEQY
TRBV7-2	ASSLSGTDTQY
TRBV7-9	ASSLVVGLTYEQY
TRBV19	ASSVGDSNQPQH
TRBV29-1	SVESSAYNEQF
TRBV23-1	ASSWEGTASTDTQY
TRBV27	ASSSPAGEQY
TRBV6-1	ASSENLEGGYT
TRBV29-1	SVEDRHRGNTEAF
TRBV2	ASSAGRDTEAF
TRBV5-1	ASSLGWDGSGELF
TRBV11-2	ASSLERQSETQY
TRBV18	ASSPSGSYIYEQY
TRBV7-8	ASSLDRAAGGETQY
TRBV5-6	ASSLDRGNEQF